Following are 3 T cell receptor beta chains from one sample sequenced in a study of blood T cell repertoires in COVID-19. Assay: immunoSEQ multiplex PCR; the TCRdb copy retains only in-frame clones and omits some. The sample contains roughly 35,000 clones, roughly nine tenths of which appear only once. Sequencing was done on a sample of peripheral blood. The receptors shown here come from a man in his 70s with acute or convalescent COVID-19.

V gene TRBV5-1 combines with J gene TRBJ2-5, with 11 bases that match TRBD2. Germline values: CDR1 SGHRS, CDR2 YFSETQ. V lost 3 bases to trimming and J lost 5 bases; unmatched junction nucleotides: 12. This CDR3 is built from 17 residues. CDR3 region: CASSWTIAGGPDETQYF. In DNA, the CDR3 is TGCGCCAGCAGCTGGACTATAGCGGGAGGGCCTGATGAGACCCAGTACTTC. Full variable domain (rest looked up from reference TRBV5-1 and TRBJ2-5): KAGVTQTPRYLIKTRGQQVTLSCSPISGHRSVSWYQQTPGQGLQFLFEYFSETQRNKGNFPGRFSGRQFSNSRSEMNVSTLELGDSALYLCASSWTIAGGPDETQYFGPGTRLLVL.

The gene calls are TRBV28 and TRBJ1-5, with 7 bases aligning to TRBD1. Trimming at V came to 6 bases and at J to 6 bases, leaving 8 bases not matched to a gene. CDR1 MDHEN and CDR2 SYDVKM come from the germline V gene. The length of the CDR3 is 14 residues. The CDR3 DNA reads TGTGCCAGCAGACGGGACAGATCGGGTCAGCCCCAGCATTTT. This sequence encodes CASRRDRSGQPQHF.

This clone was recorded only once. The rearrangement uses TRBV7-2 and TRBJ2-5, with TRBD2 matching over 7 bases. Per germline, CDR1 SGHTA and CDR2 FQGNSA. Trimming cost V 3 bases and J 3 bases; bases outside gene matches: 4. There are 14 residues in the CDR3. The CDR3 nucleotides are TGTGCCAGCAGCTTGGGACGGGGGGAAGAGACCCAGTACTTC. It encodes CASSLGRGEETQYF.